Shown below are 5 T cell receptor beta chains from a single sample sequenced in a study of T-cell memory formation after mild COVID-19. Using its own MiXCR run on the 5' RACE reads, TCRdb lists one record per CDR3 protein. The sample contains 250,000 or so distinct CDR3 sequences, 8.5% to 9.5% of which appear only once. Specimen: PBMCs or a T cell subset sorted from them (not recorded which). These receptors originate from a man aged 18 to 29 who had mild COVID-19 (a few samples of this study predate the infection). Cell type and time point are not known.

This clonotype was seen at least ten times. V and J are TRBV4-1 and TRBJ2-1, with D perhaps matching TRBD1 or TRBD2 (6 bases each). CDR1 is MGHRA and CDR2 is YSYEKL in the germline V gene. The V gene lost 1 base and the J gene lost 1 base, with 11 bases spanning the gap. The CDR3 length is 16 residues. CDR3 in amino acids: CASSQATGASYNEQFF. As DNA, the CDR3 is TGCGCCAGCAGCCAAGCAACGGGGGCTTCCTACAATGAGCAGTTCTTC.

This clonotype was picked up many times. V and J are TRBV20-1 and TRBJ2-7; a possible D gene is TRBD1 (5 bases). Looked up from germline, CDR1 is DFQATT and CDR2 is SNEGSKA (reference sequence). The CDR3 has 12 amino acids. Trimming took off 6 bases at V and 4 bases at J, with 13 bases between the two ends. CDR3 protein: CSAWKAGYEQYV. CDR3 nucleotide sequence: TGCAGTGCCTGGAAAGCAGGGTACGAGCAGTACGTC.

This clonotype was observed a handful of times. This chain links TRBV7-2 with TRBJ2-4; 7 nucleotides agree with TRBD1. The trim removed 1 base at V and 1 base at J, leaving 1 base unmatched. The CDR3 totals 15 residues. CDR1 and CDR2 from the germline V gene are SGHTA and FQGNSA. The CDR3 loop is CASSLEGAAKNIQYF. The CDR3, as DNA: TGTGCCAGCAGCTTAGAGGGGGCGGCCAAAAACATTCAGTACTTC.

This clonotype was counted many times. V gene TRBV11-2 combines with J gene TRBJ2-2; TRBD1 agrees at 9 bases. The CDR3 has 16 residues. Per the germline V gene, CDR1 is SGHAT and CDR2 is FQNNGV. V gave up 5 bases and J gave up 4 bases; unmatched junction bases: 8. CDR3 in amino acids: CASSKTGQGSTGELFF. The CDR3 DNA follows: TGTGCCAGCAGCAAAACTGGACAGGGGAGCACCGGGGAGCTGTTTTTT.

This clonotype was seen a handful of times. The chain links TRBV29-1 to TRBJ1-5; 8 bases map to TRBD1. The germline CDR1 and CDR2 sequences are SQVTM and ANQGSEA. This CDR3 region has 13 residues. J lost 7 bases, V lost 3 bases, and 5 bases had no gene match. CDR3 nucleotide sequence: TGCAGCGTTGACCTAGGACAGGGCCAGCCCCAGCATTTT. Protein sequence: CSVDLGQGQPQHF. Looking up the rest from reference TRBV29-1 and TRBJ1-5 gives the full variable domain: SAVISQKPSRDICQRGTSLTIQCQVDSQVTMMFWYRQQPGQSLTLIATANQGSEATYESGFVIDKFPISRPNLTFSTLTVSNMSPEDSSIYLCSVDLGQGQPQHFGDGTRLSIL.